This T cell receptor (beta chain) was observed in a study of blood T cell repertoires in COVID-19. For the study at large: T cells, B-cell-depleted T cells, or PBMCs supplied cDNA or gDNA.

CDR3 length: 15 amino acids. Trimming cost V 0 bases and J 5 bases, with 13 bases left between them. Germline-derived CDR1 and CDR2 are MGHRA and YSYEKL. In the original processing: Amplified reference gene primers provided the basis for estimating nucleated cell counts. Sequencing was performed with immunoSEQ multiplex PCR; in TCRdb, only in-frame clones are kept and a portion is missing. That table supplies the V and J calls and clone size; D and trimming were determined from the DNA. This table holds around 100,000 clones, about 83% found once. This TCR derives from a man aged 40-55 years with active or convalescent COVID-19. V and J are TRBV4-1 and TRBJ2-5; D perhaps matches TRBD1 (5 bases). Material for sequencing was peripheral blood. CDR3 protein: CASSQDPQGWETQYF. Written as DNA, the CDR3 is TGCGCCAGCAGCCAAGATCCCCAGGGCTGGGAGACCCAGTACTTC.